The clone carrying this TCR beta chain occurred a few times. Using its own MiXCR run on the RT-PCR reads, TCRdb lists one record per CDR3 protein. Here the sample spans 800,000 to 1,000,000 distinct CDR3 sequences, about a sixth being singletons. The sample belongs to a study of patients and donors after allogeneic stem cell transplantation. This CDR3 comprises 12 residues. The V end was cut by 5 bases, the J end by 7 bases, with 11 bases between. Per the germline V gene, CDR1 is SGHTA and CDR2 is FQGNSA. The origin of this receptor is a human donor who was either an allogeneic HSCT recipient or a stem cell or donor lymphocyte infusion donor (not recorded which). It is not recorded whose cells these are; they may come from a transplant donor. The rearrangement joins TRBV7-2 to TRBJ1-1; D is perhaps TRBD1 (6 bases). Sequences were obtained from blood, either unsorted or a sorted T cell fraction (not recorded which). The CDR3 spells CASSHRAGEAFF. In DNA, the CDR3 is TGTGCCAGCAGCCACAGGGCGGGTGAAGCTTTCTTT.